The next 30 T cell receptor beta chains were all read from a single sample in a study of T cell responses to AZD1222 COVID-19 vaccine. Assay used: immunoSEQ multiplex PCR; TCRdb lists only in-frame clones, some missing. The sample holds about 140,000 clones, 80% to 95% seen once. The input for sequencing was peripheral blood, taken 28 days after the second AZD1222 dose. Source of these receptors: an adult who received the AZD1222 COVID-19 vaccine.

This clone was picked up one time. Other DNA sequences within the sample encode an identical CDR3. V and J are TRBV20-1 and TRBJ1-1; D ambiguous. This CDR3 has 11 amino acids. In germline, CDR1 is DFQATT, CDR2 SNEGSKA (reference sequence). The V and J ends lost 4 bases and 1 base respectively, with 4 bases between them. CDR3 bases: TGCAGTGCTAAAAGGAACACTGAAGCTTTCTTT. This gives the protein CSAKRNTEAFF.

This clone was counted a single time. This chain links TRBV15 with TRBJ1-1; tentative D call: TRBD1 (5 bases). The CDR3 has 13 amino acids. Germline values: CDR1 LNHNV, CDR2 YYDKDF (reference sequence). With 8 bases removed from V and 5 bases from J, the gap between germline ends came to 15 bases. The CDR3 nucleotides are TGTGCCACCGCAACAGGTAGTGGGACTGAAGCTTTCTTT. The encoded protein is CATATGSGTEAFF.

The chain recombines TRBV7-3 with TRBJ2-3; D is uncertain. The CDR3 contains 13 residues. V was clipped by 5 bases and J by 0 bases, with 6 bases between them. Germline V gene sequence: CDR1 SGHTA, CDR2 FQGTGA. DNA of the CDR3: TGTGCCAGCAGCCCACAAAGCACAGATACGCAGTATTTT. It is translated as CASSPQSTDTQYF. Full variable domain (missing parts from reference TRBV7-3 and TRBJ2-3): GAGVSQTPSNKVTEKGKYVELRCDPISGHTALYWYRQSLGQGPEFLIYFQGTGAADDSGLPNDRFFAVRPEGSVSTLKIQRTERGDSAVYLCASSPQSTDTQYFGPGTRLTVL.

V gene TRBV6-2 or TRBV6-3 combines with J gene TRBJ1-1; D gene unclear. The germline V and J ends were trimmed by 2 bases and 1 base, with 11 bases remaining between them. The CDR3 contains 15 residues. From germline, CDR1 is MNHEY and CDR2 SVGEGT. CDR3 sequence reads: CASSYPSAGNTEAFF. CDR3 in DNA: TGTGCCAGCAGTTACCCATCCGCGGGGAACACTGAAGCTTTCTTT.

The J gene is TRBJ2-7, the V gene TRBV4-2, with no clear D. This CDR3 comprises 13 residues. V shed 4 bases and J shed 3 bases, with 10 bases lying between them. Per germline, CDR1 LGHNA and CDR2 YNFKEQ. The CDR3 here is CASSLGPDYEQYF. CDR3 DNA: TGTGCCAGCAGCCTTGGACCCGACTACGAGCAGTACTTC.

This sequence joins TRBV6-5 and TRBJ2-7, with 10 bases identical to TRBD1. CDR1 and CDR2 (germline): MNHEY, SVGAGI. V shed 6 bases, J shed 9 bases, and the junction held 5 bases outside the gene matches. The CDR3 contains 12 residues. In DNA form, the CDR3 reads TGTGCCAGCAGGGCGACAGGGGGCTGGCAGTACTTC. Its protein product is CASRATGGWQYF.

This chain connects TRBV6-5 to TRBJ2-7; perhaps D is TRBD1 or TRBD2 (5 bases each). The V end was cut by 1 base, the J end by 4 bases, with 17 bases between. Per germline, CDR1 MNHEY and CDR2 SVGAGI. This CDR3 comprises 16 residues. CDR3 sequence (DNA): TGTGCCAGCAGTTACTTAGCCGGGGCCGCTGGGTACGAGCAGTACTTC. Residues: CASSYLAGAAGYEQYF.

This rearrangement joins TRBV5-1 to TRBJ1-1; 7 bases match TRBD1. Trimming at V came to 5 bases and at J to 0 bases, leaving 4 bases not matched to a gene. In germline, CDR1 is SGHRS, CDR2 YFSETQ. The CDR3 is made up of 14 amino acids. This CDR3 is CASREGTVNTEAFF. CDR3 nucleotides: TGCGCCAGCAGGGAGGGGACAGTGAACACTGAAGCTTTCTTT.

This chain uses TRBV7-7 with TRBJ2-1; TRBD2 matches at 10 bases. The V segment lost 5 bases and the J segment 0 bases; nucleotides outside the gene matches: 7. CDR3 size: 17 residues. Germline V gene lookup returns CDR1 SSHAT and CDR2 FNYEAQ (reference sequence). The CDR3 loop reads CASSRRSGRNSYNEQFF. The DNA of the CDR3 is TGTGCCAGCAGCCGACGTAGCGGGAGGAACTCCTACAATGAGCAGTTCTTC. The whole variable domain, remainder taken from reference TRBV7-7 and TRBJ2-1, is GAGVSQSPRYKVTKRGQDVTLRCDPISSHATLYWYQQALGQGPEFLTYFNYEAQPDKSGLPSDRFSAERPEGSISTLTIQRTEQRDSAMYRCASSRRSGRNSYNEQFFGPGTRLTVL.

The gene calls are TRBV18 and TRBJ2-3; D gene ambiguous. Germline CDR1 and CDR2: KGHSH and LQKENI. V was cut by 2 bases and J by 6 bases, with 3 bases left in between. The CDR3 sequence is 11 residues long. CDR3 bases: TGTGCCAGCTCACCATGGGATACGCAGTATTTT. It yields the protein CASSPWDTQYF. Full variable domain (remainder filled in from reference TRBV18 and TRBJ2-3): NAGVMQNPRHLVRRRGQEARLRCSPMKGHSHVYWYRQLPEEGLKFMVYLQKENIIDESGMPKERFSAEFPKEGPSILRIQQVVRGDSAAYFCASSPWDTQYFGPGTRLTVL.

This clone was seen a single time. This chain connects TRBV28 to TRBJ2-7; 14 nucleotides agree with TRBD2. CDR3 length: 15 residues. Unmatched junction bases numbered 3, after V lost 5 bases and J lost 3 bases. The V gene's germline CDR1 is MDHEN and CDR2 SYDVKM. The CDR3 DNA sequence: TGTGCCAGCAGTAAGACTAGCGGGGGGGTCTACGAGCAGTACTTC. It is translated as CASSKTSGGVYEQYF.

CDR3 sequence: CASSFGTSGAQETQYF. The CDR3 DNA sequence: TGCGCCAGCAGCTTCGGGACTAGCGGGGCCCAAGAGACCCAGTACTTC. The chain uses TRBV5-1 and TRBJ2-5; 13 bases map to TRBD2. J gave up 1 base and V 2 bases, and 2 bases lay outside the gene matches. CDR1 SGHRS and CDR2 YFSETQ come from the germline V gene. The CDR3 consists of 16 residues.

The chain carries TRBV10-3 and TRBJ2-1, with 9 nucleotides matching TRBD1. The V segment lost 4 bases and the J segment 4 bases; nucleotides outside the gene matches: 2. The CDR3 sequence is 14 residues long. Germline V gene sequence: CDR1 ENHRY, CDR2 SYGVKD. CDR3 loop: CAISAGTGYNEQFF. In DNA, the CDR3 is TGTGCCATCAGTGCGGGGACAGGGTACAATGAGCAGTTCTTC.

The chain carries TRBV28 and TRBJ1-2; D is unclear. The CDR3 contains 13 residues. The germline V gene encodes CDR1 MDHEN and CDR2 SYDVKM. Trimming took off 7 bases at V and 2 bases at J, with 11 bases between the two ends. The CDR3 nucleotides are TGTGCCAGCACCCCGGCAGTCAACTATGGCTACACCTTC. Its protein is CASTPAVNYGYTF.

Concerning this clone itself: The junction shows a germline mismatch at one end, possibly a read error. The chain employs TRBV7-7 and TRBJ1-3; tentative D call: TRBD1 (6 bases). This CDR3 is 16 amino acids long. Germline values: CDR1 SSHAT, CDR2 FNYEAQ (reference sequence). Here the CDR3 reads CASSKPGDASGNTIYF. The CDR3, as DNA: TGTGCTAGCAGCAAACCAGGGGATGCCTCTGGAAACACCATATATTTT. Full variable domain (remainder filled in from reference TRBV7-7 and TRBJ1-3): GAGVSQSPRYKVTKRGQDVTLRCDPISSHATLYWYQQALGQGPEFLTYFNYEAQPDKSGLPSDRFSAERPEGSISTLTIQRTEQRDSAMYRCASSKPGDASGNTIYFGEGSWLTVV.

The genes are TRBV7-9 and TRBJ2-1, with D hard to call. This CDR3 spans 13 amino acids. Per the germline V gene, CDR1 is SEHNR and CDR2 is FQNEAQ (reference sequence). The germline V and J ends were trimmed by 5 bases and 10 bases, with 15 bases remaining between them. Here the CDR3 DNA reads TGTGCCAGCAGCGTTAATTTGGGAATAGAGCAGTTCTTC. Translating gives CASSVNLGIEQFF.

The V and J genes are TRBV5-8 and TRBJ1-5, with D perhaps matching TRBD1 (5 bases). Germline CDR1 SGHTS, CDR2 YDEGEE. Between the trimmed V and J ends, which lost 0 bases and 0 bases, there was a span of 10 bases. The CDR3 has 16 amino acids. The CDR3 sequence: CASSLGGKYSNQPQHF. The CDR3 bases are TGTGCCAGCAGCTTGGGGGGGAAATATAGCAATCAGCCCCAGCATTTT.

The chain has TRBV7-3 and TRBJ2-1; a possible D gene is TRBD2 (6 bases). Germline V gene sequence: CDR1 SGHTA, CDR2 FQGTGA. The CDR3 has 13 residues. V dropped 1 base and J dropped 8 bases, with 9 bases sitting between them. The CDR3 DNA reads TGTGCCAGCAGCTTAATAGGCGGGGATGAGCAGTTCTTC. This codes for CASSLIGGDEQFF.

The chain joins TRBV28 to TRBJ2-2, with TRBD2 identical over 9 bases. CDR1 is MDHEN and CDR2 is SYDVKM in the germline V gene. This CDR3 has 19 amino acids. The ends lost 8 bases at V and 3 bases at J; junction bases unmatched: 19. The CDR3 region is CASLSPPGAGGGHTGELFF. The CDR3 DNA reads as TGTGCCAGCCTGTCCCCACCGGGGGCGGGAGGGGGGCACACCGGGGAGCTGTTTTTT.

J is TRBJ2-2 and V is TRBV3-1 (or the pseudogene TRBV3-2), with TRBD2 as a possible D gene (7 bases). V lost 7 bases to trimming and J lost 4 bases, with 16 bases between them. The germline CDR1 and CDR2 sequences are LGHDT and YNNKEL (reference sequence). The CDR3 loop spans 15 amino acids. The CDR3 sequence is CASTPVGGPTGELFF. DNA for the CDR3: TGTGCCAGCACACCGGTGGGGGGGCCCACCGGGGAGCTGTTTTTT.

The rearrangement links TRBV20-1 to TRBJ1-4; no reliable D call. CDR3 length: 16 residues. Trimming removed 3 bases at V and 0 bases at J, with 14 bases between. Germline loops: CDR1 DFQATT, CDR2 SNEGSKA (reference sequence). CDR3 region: CSASRGGAATNEKLFF. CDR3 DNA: TGCAGTGCTAGTCGAGGAGGCGCGGCAACTAATGAAAAACTGTTTTTT.

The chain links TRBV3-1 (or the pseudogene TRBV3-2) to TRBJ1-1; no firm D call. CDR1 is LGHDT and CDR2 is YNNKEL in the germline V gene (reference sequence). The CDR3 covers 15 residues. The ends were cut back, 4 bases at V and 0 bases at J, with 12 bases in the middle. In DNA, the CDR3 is TGTGCCAGCAGCCCGATGGAATATATGAACACTGAAGCTTTCTTT. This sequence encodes CASSPMEYMNTEAFF.

CDR3 nucleotides: TGTGCCAGCAGTTTCGGAGTTGATGGCTACACCTTC. Protein sequence: CASSFGVDGYTF. The J gene is TRBJ1-2, the V gene TRBV28, with unresolved D. The CDR3 totals 12 residues. Trimming shortened V by 3 bases and J by 6 bases, and 8 bases separated the two germline ends. Per the germline V gene, CDR1 is MDHEN and CDR2 is SYDVKM.

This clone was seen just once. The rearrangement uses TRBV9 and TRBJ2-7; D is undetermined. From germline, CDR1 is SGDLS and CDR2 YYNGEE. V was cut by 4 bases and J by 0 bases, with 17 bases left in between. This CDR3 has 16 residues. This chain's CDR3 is CASSPYGDSSSYEQYF. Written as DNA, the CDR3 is TGTGCCAGCAGCCCCTATGGCGACTCGAGCTCCTACGAGCAGTACTTC.

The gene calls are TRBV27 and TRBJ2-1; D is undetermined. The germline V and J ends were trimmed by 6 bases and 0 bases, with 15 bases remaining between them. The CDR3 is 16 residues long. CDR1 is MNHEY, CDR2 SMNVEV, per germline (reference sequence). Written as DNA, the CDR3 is TGTGCCAGCAGGGACCTGAACCCACGCTCCTACAATGAGCAGTTCTTC. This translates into CASRDLNPRSYNEQFF.

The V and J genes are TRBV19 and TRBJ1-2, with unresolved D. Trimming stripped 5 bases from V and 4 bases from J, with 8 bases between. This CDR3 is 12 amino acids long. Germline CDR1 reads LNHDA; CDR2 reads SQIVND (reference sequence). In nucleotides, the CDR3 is TGTGCCAGTAGTGCGCGTTCCTATGGCTACACCTTC. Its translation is CASSARSYGYTF. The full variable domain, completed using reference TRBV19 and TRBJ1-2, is DGGITQSPKYLFRKEGQNVTLSCEQNLNHDAMYWYRQDPGQGLRLIYYSQIVNDFQKGDIAEGYSVSREKKESFPLTVTSAQKNPTAFYLCASSARSYGYTFGSGTRLTVV.

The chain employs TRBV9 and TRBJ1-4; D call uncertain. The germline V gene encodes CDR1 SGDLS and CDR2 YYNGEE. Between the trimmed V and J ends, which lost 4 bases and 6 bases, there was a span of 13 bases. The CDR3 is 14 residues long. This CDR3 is CASSPHGADEKLFF. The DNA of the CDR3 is TGTGCCAGCAGCCCGCACGGCGCGGATGAAAAACTGTTTTTT.

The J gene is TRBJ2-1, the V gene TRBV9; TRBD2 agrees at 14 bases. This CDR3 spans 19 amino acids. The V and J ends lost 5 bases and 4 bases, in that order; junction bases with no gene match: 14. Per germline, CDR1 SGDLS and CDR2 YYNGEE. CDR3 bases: TGTGCCAGCAGTGACGGGACTAGCGGGAGCCAAAGAGGGTACAATGAGCAGTTCTTC. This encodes CASSDGTSGSQRGYNEQFF.

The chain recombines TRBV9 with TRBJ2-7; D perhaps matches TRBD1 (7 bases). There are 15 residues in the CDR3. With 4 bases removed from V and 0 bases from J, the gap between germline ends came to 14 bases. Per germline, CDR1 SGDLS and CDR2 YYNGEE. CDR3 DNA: TGTGCCAGCAGCAGCTGGGGGGACAGCTCCTACGAGCAGTACTTC. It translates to CASSSWGDSSYEQYF.

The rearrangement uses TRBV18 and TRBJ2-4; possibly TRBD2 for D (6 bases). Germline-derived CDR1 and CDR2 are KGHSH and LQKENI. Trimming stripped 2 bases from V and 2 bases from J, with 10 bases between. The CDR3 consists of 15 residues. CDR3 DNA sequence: TGTGCCAGCTCACCAAGGGCGGGAACCAAAAACATTCAGTACTTC. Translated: CASSPRAGTKNIQYF.